This T cell receptor (beta chain) was sequenced during a study of T cell responses to AZD1222 COVID-19 vaccine (dated by TCRdb to the early 2020s). About the study as a whole: AZD1222 recipients with second doses at about 4 weeks or about 12 weeks were pooled, because spike-specific TCR depth and breadth did not differ between schedules. Trial participants were enrolled by age into 18-55, 56-69 and 70-plus year subgroups, with approximately 150, 28 and 58 TCR-sequenced participants respectively. TCR sequencing was performed for roughly 250 trial participants, of whom about 200 were given two doses of AZD1222 and 26 were given two doses of MenACWY control vaccine.

Per the publication, the time point label means: baseline before first vaccination. Samples from vaccinated people were obtained from the UK trials COV001 and COV002, which included a single-blind randomized controlled phase 2/3 trial of AZD1222 (ChAdOx1 nCoV-19) in healthy adults. For TCRbeta chain sequencing, PBMC samples were collected from trial participants at day 0 and at day 28 after the second dose. A single count supports this clone. There is no known antigen for this receptor. Base quality data are lacking; no much larger clone is found one base away. The CDR3 regions of human TCRbeta chains were analyzed by immunosequencing. On the authors' methods: TCRs in the repertoires were matched against a reference library of SARS-CoV-2-specific TCRs that had been generated with the MIRA antigen-specificity platform. Breadth meant the fraction of unique TCRs that were SARS-CoV-2-associated, whereas depth meant the fraction of total T cells that were SARS-CoV-2-associated. Using the MIRA data, every spike-specific TCR was mapped to the spike region that the TCR reacted to and assigned to either a CD4 or a CD8 class. Log10-transformed breadth and depth values were compared by one-way ANOVA with Sidak's multiple comparisons tests. What TCRdb holds here is the immuneACCESS table cut down to in-frame rearrangements. Part of the clones is not present; checked against another copy, under half of the missing clones reflect an unresolved V gene, and the others are unexplained. V, J and clone size were drawn from that table, and D and trimming were deduced from the DNA. The sample records about 160,000 clones, roughly 90% of which are singletons. Approximately 4.7% of the sample goes to the ten largest clones.

Results and caveats for the whole study, not just this receptor: After two AZD1222 doses, spike-specific TCR breadth and depth were significantly higher than at day 0 and than in MenACWY recipients. Participants were mostly white British and included more females than males, and it was suggested by the authors that clonal diversity may have been underestimated. Only five or six AZD1222 recipients were SARS-CoV-2 seropositive at baseline, limiting conclusions about previously exposed vaccinees. Reportedly, close to half of the unique spike-specific TCRs recognized epitopes lying outside the regions that are mutated in the B.1.351 and B.1.1.7 variants. Because no day 14 peak-response samples were available, repertoires were characterized only after the peak T cell response. The 56-69-year group was small, and its depth increase did not reach significance, likely because of low power. The whole spike protein was spanned by vaccine-associated CD4 TCRs, and dominant responses were seen in regions 160-218 and 743-854.

CDR1 and CDR2, per the germline V gene, are SGHTA and FQGNSA. Cut back by 6 bases and 0 bases, the V and J ends lie 12 bases apart. CDR3 length: 14 amino acids, cysteine to phenylalanine. The sequence is cut down to CDR3 DNA, 42 bases in frame from base 1. The chain joins TRBV7-2 to TRBJ2-7, and TRBD2 may be the D gene, going by 5 matching bases. The clonotype was recovered from an adult in good health. The starting material was peripheral blood, obtained on day 0 of AZD1222 vaccination. The DNA reads TGTGCCAGCAGTCCCGGACTGGTCTCCTACGAGCAGTACTTC. The translation is CASSPGLVSYEQYF.